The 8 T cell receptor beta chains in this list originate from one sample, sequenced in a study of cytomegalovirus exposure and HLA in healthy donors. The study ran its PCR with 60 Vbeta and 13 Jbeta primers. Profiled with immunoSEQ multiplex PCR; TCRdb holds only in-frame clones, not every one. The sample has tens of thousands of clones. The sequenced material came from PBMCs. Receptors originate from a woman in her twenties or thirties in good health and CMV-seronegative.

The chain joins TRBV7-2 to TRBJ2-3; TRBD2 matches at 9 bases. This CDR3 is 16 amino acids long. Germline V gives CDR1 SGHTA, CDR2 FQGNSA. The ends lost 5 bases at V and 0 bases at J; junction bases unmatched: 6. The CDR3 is CASSKVAGASTDTQYF. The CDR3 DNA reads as TGTGCCAGCAGCAAAGTAGCGGGGGCTAGCACAGATACGCAGTATTTT.

CDR3 sequence: CAGYYDRNTEAFF. As DNA, the CDR3 is TGTGCCGGATATTACGACAGGAACACTGAAGCTTTCTTT. The V and J genes are TRBV18 and TRBJ1-1, with D perhaps matching TRBD1 (5 bases). Trimming removed 11 bases at V and 1 base at J, with 14 bases between. CDR1 and CDR2 (germline): KGHSH, LQKENI. The length of the CDR3 is 13 residues.

The CDR3 nucleotides read TGTGCCAGCAGCCAAGATCCTAGCTCCTACAATGAGCAGTTCTTC. Its translation: CASSQDPSSYNEQFF. The chain couples TRBV4-2 to TRBJ2-1; D ambiguous. The CDR3 has 15 amino acids. CDR1 and CDR2 (germline): LGHNA, YNFKEQ. V lost 0 bases, J lost 0 bases, and 6 bases lay in between.

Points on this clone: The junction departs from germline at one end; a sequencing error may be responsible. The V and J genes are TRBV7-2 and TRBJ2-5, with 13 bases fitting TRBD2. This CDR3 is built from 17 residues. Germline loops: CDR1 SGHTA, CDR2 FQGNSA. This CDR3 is CASSSLLAGGPGENQYF. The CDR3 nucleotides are TGTGCCAGCAGCTCCCTACTAGCGGGGGGGCCGGGGGAGAACCAGTACTTC.

CDR3 residues: CASSSDRDEQFF. CDR3 coding DNA: TGTGCCAGCTCATCTGACAGGGATGAGCAGTTCTTC. This chain uses TRBV18 with TRBJ2-1, with TRBD1 matching 7 bases. The CDR3 length is 12 residues. Looked up from germline, CDR1 is KGHSH and CDR2 is LQKENI. Trimming took 5 bases from V and 8 from J; bases not matched to a gene: 3.

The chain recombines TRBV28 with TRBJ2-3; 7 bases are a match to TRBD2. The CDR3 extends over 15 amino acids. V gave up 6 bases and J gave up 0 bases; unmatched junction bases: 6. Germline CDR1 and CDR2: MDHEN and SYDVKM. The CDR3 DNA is TGTGCCAGCAGCCCCAGCGGGACTAGCACAGATACGCAGTATTTT. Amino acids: CASSPSGTSTDTQYF.

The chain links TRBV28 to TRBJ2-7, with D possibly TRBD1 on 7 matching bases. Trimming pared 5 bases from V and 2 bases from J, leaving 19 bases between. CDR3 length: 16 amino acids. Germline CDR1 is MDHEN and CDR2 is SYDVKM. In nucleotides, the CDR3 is TGTGCCAGCAGTCGAGACAGGGACTCTCCCGCCTACGAGCAGTACTTC. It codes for CASSRDRDSPAYEQYF.

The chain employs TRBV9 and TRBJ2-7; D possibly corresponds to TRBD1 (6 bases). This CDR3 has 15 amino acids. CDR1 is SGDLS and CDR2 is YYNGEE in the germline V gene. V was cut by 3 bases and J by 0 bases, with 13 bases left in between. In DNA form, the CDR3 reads TGTGCCAGCAGCGAGGACAGCAGGAGCTCCTACGAGCAGTACTTC. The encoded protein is CASSEDSRSSYEQYF. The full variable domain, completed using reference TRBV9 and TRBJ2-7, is DSGVTQTPKHLITATGQRVTLRCSPRSGDLSVYWYQQSLDQGLQFLIQYYNGEERAKGNILERFSAQQFPDLHSELNLSSLELGDSALYFCASSEDSRSSYEQYFGPGTRLTVT.